The 27 T cell receptor beta chains below all came from one sample that was sequenced in a study of graft-versus-host responses after intestinal transplantation. These receptors are not linked to any known antigen. The method was immunoSEQ multiplex PCR; TCRdb's version includes in-frame clones alone and lacks a portion of them. This sample has over 100,000 clones, with approximately 95% found just once. The material sequenced was unstimulated CD8+ T cells sorted from spleen or lymph node cells, taken before intestinal transplant. These receptors all come from a human donor who received an intestinal transplant.

The genes are TRBV7-9 and TRBJ1-1, with D perhaps matching TRBD1 (6 bases). This CDR3 contains 14 residues. Trimming removed 5 bases from V and 0 bases from J, with 10 bases in between. Germline values: CDR1 SEHNR, CDR2 FQNEAQ (reference sequence). The CDR3 sequence is CASSPGQLNTEAFF. DNA for the CDR3: TGTGCCAGCAGCCCCGGACAGCTGAACACTGAAGCTTTCTTT.

The chain employs TRBV5-6 and TRBJ1-2, with 7 bases fitting TRBD1. CDR3 size: 14 residues. Germline loops: CDR1 SGHDT, CDR2 YYEEEE. Trimming removed 2 bases from V and 5 bases from J; junction bases left unmatched: 6. The DNA for the CDR3 is TGTGCCAGCAGCTTCGGGACAGCCGCTTATGGCTACACCTTC. This gives the protein CASSFGTAAYGYTF.

V and J are TRBV28 and TRBJ2-3, with D tentatively TRBD1 or TRBD2 (7 bases each). From germline, CDR1 is MDHEN and CDR2 SYDVKM. The CDR3 covers 16 residues. Deletions cut 4 bases from V and 3 bases from J, with 17 bases between. The CDR3 sequence is CASSSPGGLQTDTQYF. The CDR3 DNA follows: TGTGCCAGCAGTTCCCCAGGGGGACTACAAACAGATACGCAGTATTTT.

The J gene is TRBJ1-5, the V gene TRBV28; TRBD1 matches 8 bases. J gave up 6 bases and V 5 bases, and 6 bases lay outside the gene matches. This CDR3 comprises 14 residues. Germline V gives CDR1 MDHEN, CDR2 SYDVKM. The CDR3 is CASSGGQGAQPQHF. CDR3 bases: TGTGCCAGCAGTGGGGGGCAGGGGGCTCAGCCCCAGCATTTT.

The V gene is TRBV5-4, the J gene TRBJ1-2; 11 nucleotides line up with TRBD1. V dropped 4 bases and J dropped 2; count of bases not matched to a gene: 4. Germline V gene data show CDR1 as SGHNT and CDR2 as YYREEE (reference sequence). CDR3 length equals 15 residues. This CDR3 is CASSLGTGGNYGYTF. CDR3 DNA sequence: TGTGCCAGCAGCCTTGGGACAGGGGGGAACTATGGCTACACCTTC.

V is TRBV7-9 and J is TRBJ2-3, with D tentatively TRBD1 or TRBD2 (5 bases each). The CDR3 loop spans 15 amino acids. The V gene lost 3 bases and the J gene lost 5 bases, with 15 bases spanning the gap. Germline assignment: CDR1 SEHNR and CDR2 FQNEAQ (reference sequence). The CDR3: CASSFRGGAQDTQYF. CDR3 in DNA: TGTGCCAGCAGCTTCCGGGGTGGGGCCCAAGATACGCAGTATTTT.

This chain connects TRBV28 to TRBJ2-6; D gene unclear. Between the trimmed V and J ends, which lost 5 bases and 3 bases, there was a span of 11 bases. In germline, CDR1 is MDHEN, CDR2 SYDVKM. This CDR3 comprises 15 residues. CDR3 amino acids: CASSLNTGGANVLTF. The CDR3, as DNA: TGTGCCAGCAGTCTCAACACGGGTGGGGCCAACGTCCTGACTTTC. The full variable domain, its missing parts supplied by reference TRBV28 and TRBJ2-6, is DVKVTQSSRYLVKRTGEKVFLECVQDMDHENMFWYRQDPGLGLRLIYFSYDVKMKEKGDIPEGYSVSREKKERFSLILESASTNQTSMYLCASSLNTGGANVLTFGAGSRLTVL.

The chain carries TRBV19 and TRBJ2-1, with TRBD2 matching 8 bases. Per germline, CDR1 LNHDA and CDR2 SQIVND (reference sequence). Germline trimming cut 5 bases from V and 0 bases from J; bases unmatched to any gene: 0. The CDR3 loop spans 14 amino acids. The CDR3 spells CASSGLASYNEQFF. Written as DNA, the CDR3 is TGTGCCAGTAGTGGACTAGCCTCCTACAATGAGCAGTTCTTC.

The genes are TRBV9 and TRBJ2-1, with a tentative D call TRBD2 (6 bases). The CDR3 length is 14 residues. Trimming stripped 0 bases from V and 10 bases from J, with 14 bases between. The germline V gene encodes CDR1 SGDLS and CDR2 YYNGEE. DNA for the CDR3: TGTGCCAGCAGCGTAGCAACGGGACTCTCGGAGCAGTTCTTC. It encodes CASSVATGLSEQFF.

The genes are TRBV7-2 and TRBJ1-1, with a weak D call TRBD1 (5 bases). Trimming shortened V by 2 bases and J by 5 bases, and 18 bases separated the two germline ends. The V gene's germline CDR1 is SGHTA and CDR2 FQGNSA. This CDR3 contains 16 residues. The CDR3 nucleotides read TGTGCCAGCAGCTTAAGTAAAGGGACGTCGGGGACTGAAGCTTTCTTT. Its protein is CASSLSKGTSGTEAFF.

The V call is TRBV6-5, the J call TRBJ1-4; D is possibly TRBD1 (6 bases). The CDR3 extends over 14 amino acids. Germline values: CDR1 MNHEY, CDR2 SVGAGI. Trimming left V 4 bases short and J 7 bases short, with 13 bases between. For the CDR3, the DNA is TGTGCCAGCAGTTCAGGACAGAAACCTGAAAAACTGTTTTTT. Protein product: CASSSGQKPEKLFF.

This clone was detected a few times. V gene TRBV6-5 combines with J gene TRBJ2-7, with TRBD1 identical over 10 bases. The CDR3 consists of 15 residues. With V trimmed by 0 bases and J by 1 base, 0 bases remained unmatched. Germline CDR1 and CDR2: MNHEY and SVGAGI. The CDR3 DNA follows: TGTGCCAGCAGTTACTCGGGACAGGGGTCCTACGAGCAGTACTTC. As protein: CASSYSGQGSYEQYF.

The chain links TRBV6-5 to TRBJ2-1, with a weak D call TRBD2 (6 bases). CDR3 size: 12 residues. CDR1 and CDR2 (germline): MNHEY, SVGAGI. Trimming left V 2 bases short and J 8 bases short, with 7 bases between. Here the CDR3 reads CASSYGGYEQFF. For the CDR3, the DNA is TGTGCCAGCAGTTACGGGGGGTATGAGCAGTTCTTC.

The V and J genes are TRBV7-9 and TRBJ2-5, with 7 positions matching TRBD2. V shed 1 base and J 4 bases; nucleotides not matched to a gene: 3. This CDR3 region has 14 residues. Per germline, CDR1 SEHNR and CDR2 FQNEAQ (reference sequence). CDR3 nucleotide sequence: TGTGCCAGCAGCTTAGGGGGGGAGGGAGAGACCCAGTACTTC. It encodes CASSLGGEGETQYF. Variable domain in full (rest from reference TRBV7-9 and TRBJ2-5): DTGVSQNPRHKITKRGQNVTFRCDPISEHNRLYWYRQTLGQGPEFLTYFQNEAQLEKSRLLSDRFSAERPKGSFSTLEIQRTEQGDSAMYLCASSLGGEGETQYFGPGTRLLVL.

The rearrangement links TRBV9 to TRBJ1-1; the D gene is possibly TRBD1 (6 bases). The germline V and J ends were trimmed by 4 bases and 6 bases, with 16 bases remaining between them. The CDR3 sequence is 14 residues long. Germline CDR1 reads SGDLS; CDR2 reads YYNGEE. The CDR3 protein is CASSPSGGPAEAFF. DNA for the CDR3: TGTGCCAGCAGCCCCTCGGGGGGGCCGGCTGAAGCTTTCTTT.

CDR3 sequence (DNA): TGTGCCAGCAGTGAAGTCCAGGAGATCTACGAGCAGTACTTC. Translated, it gives CASSEVQEIYEQYF. The chain links TRBV2 to TRBJ2-7; D ambiguous. The length of the CDR3 is 14 residues. V was cut by 1 base and J by 3 bases, with 10 bases left in between. The germline gives CDR1 SNHLY, CDR2 FYNNEI.

This rearrangement joins TRBV9 to TRBJ2-1; a possible D gene is TRBD2 (6 bases). The V gene's germline CDR1 is SGDLS and CDR2 YYNGEE. The CDR3 is 14 residues long. Trimming cost V 3 bases and J 10 bases, with 17 bases left between them. CDR3 in DNA: TGTGCCAGCAGCGGCCCTCTTGGGGCGGGGGAGCAGTTCTTC. Its protein is CASSGPLGAGEQFF. The entire variable domain, with the rest obtained from reference TRBV9 and TRBJ2-1, is as follows: DSGVTQTPKHLITATGQRVTLRCSPRSGDLSVYWYQQSLDQGLQFLIQYYNGEERAKGNILERFSAQQFPDLHSELNLSSLELGDSALYFCASSGPLGAGEQFFGPGTRLTVL.

This clone was seen just once. The chain links TRBV27 to TRBJ2-3, with 7 bases that match TRBD2. V dropped 6 bases and J dropped 0; count of bases not matched to a gene: 9. This CDR3 has 16 amino acids. CDR1 is MNHEY, CDR2 SMNVEV, per germline (reference sequence). The CDR3 sequence is CASSGGSTLSTDTQYF. In DNA form, the CDR3 reads TGTGCCAGCAGCGGGGGGTCCACCCTTAGCACAGATACGCAGTATTTT.

The chain combines TRBV7-6 with TRBJ2-5; 11 nucleotides agree with TRBD2. V trimming: 5 bases; J trimming: 7 bases; junction bases outside the gene matches: 9. The CDR3 spans 15 residues. In germline, CDR1 is SGHVS, CDR2 FNYEAQ. CDR3 in amino acids: CASSPGTSGFWTQYF. CDR3 in DNA: TGTGCCAGCAGCCCCGGGACTAGCGGTTTCTGGACCCAGTACTTC.

V and J are TRBV30 and TRBJ2-7; D not certain. Germline-derived CDR1 and CDR2 are GTSNPN and SVGIG (reference sequence). CDR3 length: 11 amino acids. Deletions cut 2 bases from V and 3 bases from J, with 5 bases between. The CDR3 region is CAWSSIYEQYF. The CDR3 DNA reads as TGTGCCTGGAGTTCCATCTACGAGCAGTACTTC.

This chain joins TRBV28 and TRBJ2-7; weak D call: TRBD2 (6 bases). Germline V gene lookup returns CDR1 MDHEN and CDR2 SYDVKM. The V and J ends lost 10 bases and 3 bases respectively, with 13 bases between them. The CDR3 has 12 residues. In DNA, the CDR3 is TGTGCCACCGGGGGAGTTAACTACGAGCAGTACTTC. Translating it yields CATGGVNYEQYF.

The V gene is TRBV9, the J gene TRBJ2-2, with D unclear. V was clipped by 4 bases and J by 4 bases, with 8 bases between them. This CDR3 has 13 residues. The V gene's germline CDR1 is SGDLS and CDR2 YYNGEE. Written as DNA, the CDR3 is TGTGCCAGCAGCCCCGGAAGCACCGGGGAGCTGTTTTTT. Translated, it gives CASSPGSTGELFF.

J is TRBJ1-1 and V is TRBV18, with D tentatively TRBD1 (5 bases). Per germline, CDR1 KGHSH and CDR2 LQKENI. The V end lost 3 bases, the J end lost 5 bases, and 7 bases lay between the germline ends. The CDR3 is 12 amino acids. For the CDR3, the DNA is TGTGCCAGCTCACCCGGGACGACTGAAGCTTTCTTT. As protein: CASSPGTTEAFF.

The chain recombines TRBV9 with TRBJ1-1; unclear D gene. V dropped 4 bases and J dropped 0 bases, with 10 bases sitting between them. This CDR3 region has 14 residues. Germline V gives CDR1 SGDLS, CDR2 YYNGEE. CDR3 bases: TGTGCCAGCAGCTCCCCCCCAGTGAACACTGAAGCTTTCTTT. Protein: CASSSPPVNTEAFF.

The chain links TRBV13 to TRBJ2-7; maybe TRBD1 (6 bases). Trimming removed 4 bases at V and 5 bases at J, with 18 bases between. This CDR3 has 15 residues. Germline V CDR1 and CDR2: PRHDT, FYEKMQ (reference sequence). The CDR3: CASSSTGTKGNEQYF. CDR3 sequence (DNA): TGTGCCAGCAGCTCAACCGGGACAAAGGGCAACGAGCAGTACTTC.

This clone was detected only a few times. DNA for the CDR3: TGTGCCAGTAGTTTGGACAGCAGCTCTGGAAACACCATATATTTT. This encodes CASSLDSSSGNTIYF. The gene calls are TRBV19 and TRBJ1-3; D perhaps matches TRBD1 (6 bases). The CDR3 is 15 residues long. V lost 5 bases and J lost 0, with 11 bases in between. The germline CDR1 and CDR2 sequences are LNHDA and SQIVND (reference sequence).

This clone was counted between two and nine times. This chain uses TRBV18 with TRBJ2-5, with D uncertain. The J call is in doubt because the DNA end fits TRBJ2-7 better. The germline V gene encodes CDR1 KGHSH and CDR2 LQKENI. The CDR3 loop spans 13 amino acids. The CDR3 loop reads CASSPGDSYEQYF. For the CDR3, the DNA is TGTGCCAGCTCACCAGGGGACTCCTACGAGCAGTACTTC.